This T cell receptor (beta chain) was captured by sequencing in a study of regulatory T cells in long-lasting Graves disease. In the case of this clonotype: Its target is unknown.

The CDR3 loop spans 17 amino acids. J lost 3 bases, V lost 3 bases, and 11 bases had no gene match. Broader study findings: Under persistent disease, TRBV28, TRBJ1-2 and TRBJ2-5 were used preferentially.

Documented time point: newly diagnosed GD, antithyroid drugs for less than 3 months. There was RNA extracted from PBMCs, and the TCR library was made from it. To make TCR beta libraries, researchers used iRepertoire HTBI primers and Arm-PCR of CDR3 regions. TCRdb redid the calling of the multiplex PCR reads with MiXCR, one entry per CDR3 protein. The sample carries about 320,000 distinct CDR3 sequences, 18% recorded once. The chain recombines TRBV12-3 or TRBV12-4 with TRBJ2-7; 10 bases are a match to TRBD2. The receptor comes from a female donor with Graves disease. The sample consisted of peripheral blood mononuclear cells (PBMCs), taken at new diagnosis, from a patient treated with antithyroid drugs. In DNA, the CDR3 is TGTGCCAGCAGTTTGGTAGCGGGAGGAACAGGAAACTACGAGCAGTACTTC. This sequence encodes CASSLVAGGTGNYEQYF.